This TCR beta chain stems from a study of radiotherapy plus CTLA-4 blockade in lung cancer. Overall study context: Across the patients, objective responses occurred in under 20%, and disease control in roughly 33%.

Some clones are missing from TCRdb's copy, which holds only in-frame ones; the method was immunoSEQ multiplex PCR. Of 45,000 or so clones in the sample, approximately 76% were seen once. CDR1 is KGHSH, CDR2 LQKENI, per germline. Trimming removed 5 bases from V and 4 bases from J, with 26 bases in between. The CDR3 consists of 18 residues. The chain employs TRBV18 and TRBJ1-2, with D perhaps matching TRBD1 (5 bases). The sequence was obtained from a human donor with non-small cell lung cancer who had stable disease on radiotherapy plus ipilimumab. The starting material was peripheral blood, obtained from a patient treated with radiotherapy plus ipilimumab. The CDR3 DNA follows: TGTGCCAGCTCAACATCAGGTAGACAGCGTTCGCCAAGCTATGGCTACACCTTC. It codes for CASSTSGRQRSPSYGYTF.